The rows below give T cell receptor beta chains drawn from one sample of a study of cytomegalovirus exposure and HLA in healthy donors. The data were produced by immunoSEQ multiplex PCR, yet TCRdb's version contains in-frame clones alone and is incomplete. The table includes about 95,000 clones, approximately 76% detected once. Sequencing was carried out using PBMCs. These receptors came from a man aged 25 to 40 in good health and CMV-seropositive. CDR3s include the opening cysteine and the closing phenylalanine or tryptophan. The D gene is left open where the match is weak. Not all rows give a size; the values are once, few, many and, for expanded clones, a class.

CDR3aa | CDR3nt | abundance | d_gene | j_gene | v_gene
CASSQSGGAGQPQHF | TGTGCCAGCAGCCAGTCAGGGGGCGCGGGTCAGCCCCAGCATTTT | once | TRBD1 | TRBJ1-5 | TRBV7-2
CASSQGPSGNPYEQYF | TGCGCCAGCAGCCAAGGGCCCTCGGGAAATCCCTACGAGCAGTACTTC | . | . | TRBJ2-7 | TRBV4-1
CASSVDRESETQYF | TGTGCCAGCAGCGTTGACAGGGAGAGTGAGACCCAGTACTTC | . | TRBD1 | TRBJ2-5 | TRBV7-3
CASRQGYEQYF | TGTGCCAGCAGGCAGGGCTACGAGCAGTACTTC | . | . | TRBJ2-7 | TRBV14
CSARANTEAFF | TGCAGTGCTAGGGCGAACACTGAAGCTTTCTTT | . | . | TRBJ1-1 | TRBV20-1
CASSQDGTSGYNEQFF | TGCGCCAGCAGCCAAGATGGGACTAGCGGATACAATGAGCAGTTCTTC | . | TRBD2 | TRBJ2-1 | TRBV4-1
CASRAGYYGYTF | TGTGCCAGCAGGGCAGGTTACTATGGCTACACCTTC | . | . | TRBJ1-2 | TRBV2
CAISESGGASYEQYF | TGTGCCATCAGTGAGTCGGGGGGGGCCTCCTACGAGCAGTACTTC | . | . | TRBJ2-7 | TRBV10-3
CASSPVANTEAFF | TGCGCCAGCAGCCCCGTAGCGAACACTGAAGCTTTCTTT | few | . | TRBJ1-1 | TRBV4-3
CASSLSMAGGWYGYTF | TGTGCCAGCAGTTTATCGATGGCAGGGGGTTGGTATGGCTACACCTTC | few | TRBD1 | TRBJ1-2 | TRBV27
CASGGDRGSYNEQFF | TGTGCCAGCGGCGGGGACAGGGGCTCCTACAATGAGCAGTTCTTC | few | TRBD1 | TRBJ2-1 | TRBV10-3
CASSPERRQGVNNTEAFF | TGTGCCAGCAGCCCAGAGCGCCGACAGGGGGTGAACAACACTGAAGCTTTCTTT | . | . | TRBJ1-1 | TRBV12-1
CASSLRKNTEAFF | TGTGCTAGCAGCCTCAGGAAGAACACTGAAGCTTTCTTT | few | . | TRBJ1-1 | TRBV7-7
CASGEGLAGHNEQFF | TGTGCCAGCGGGGAGGGACTAGCGGGCCACAATGAGCAGTTCTTC | few | TRBD2 | TRBJ2-1 | TRBV27
CASSFGQSSGYEQFF | TGCGCCAGCAGCTTCGGACAGTCAAGTGGCTATGAGCAGTTCTTC | . | . | TRBJ2-1 | TRBV5-1
CAWLISGTSGYEQYF | TGTGCCTGGTTAATTTCCGGGACTAGCGGCTACGAGCAGTACTTC | . | TRBD2 | TRBJ2-7 | TRBV30
CASSLQGATGYTF | TGTGCCAGCAGCTTACAGGGGGCTACTGGCTACACCTTC | . | TRBD1 | TRBJ1-2 | TRBV7-2